These 28 T cell receptor beta chains came from one sample sequenced in a study of cytomegalovirus exposure and HLA in healthy donors (dated by TCRdb to 2016 to 2017). Library preparation used the immunoSEQ multiplex PCR assay. The multiplex PCR relied on a mix of 60 forward primers for TCR Vbeta segments and 13 reverse primers for TCR Jbeta segments. TCRdb took this table from immuneACCESS and kept in-frame rearrangements with V and J called. Such tables lack part of the clones; where checked against another copy, unresolved V genes explain under half of the gap, and the rest is unexplained. The sample table lists about 130,000 clones, around three quarters of them with a count of one. The ten largest clones add up to roughly 2% of the sample. Input material: PBMCs. These receptors originate from a man younger than 30 in good health and CMV-seronegative.

The gene calls are TRBV6-6 and TRBJ1-2; 7 nucleotides align to TRBD1. There are 14 residues in the CDR3. With 4 bases clipped from V and 2 bases from J, the junction kept 4 bases outside the gene matches. Per germline, CDR1 MNHNY and CDR2 SVGAGI (reference sequence). CDR3 sequence reads: CASSSTGANYGYTF. CDR3 sequence (DNA): TGTGCCAGCAGTTCCACAGGGGCAAACTATGGCTACACCTTC.

The chain joins TRBV2 to TRBJ1-5; D is possibly TRBD1 (6 bases). The CDR3 extends over 19 amino acids. Deletions cut 6 bases from V and 9 bases from J, with 33 bases between. Per the germline V gene, CDR1 is SNHLY and CDR2 is FYNNEI. CDR3 sequence (DNA): TGTGCCAGCAGCAATCCGGGACACGGTACGAGCAAACAAACCCGGCCCCAGCATTTT. This encodes CASSNPGHGTSKQTRPQHF.

The chain is built from TRBV7-6 and TRBJ1-1, with D tentatively TRBD1 (5 bases). V gave up 5 bases and J gave up 4 bases, with 11 bases separating them. CDR3 size: 13 residues. Per germline, CDR1 SGHVS and CDR2 FNYEAQ. The CDR3 nucleotides read TGTGCCAGCAGCCCTCAGGGTTCCACTGAAGCTTTCTTT. Its protein is CASSPQGSTEAFF.

Comments on this clone: Compared with germline, one end of the junction differs, possibly owing to a read error. The V call is TRBV5-6, the J call TRBJ2-7; D gene ambiguous. This CDR3 contains 13 residues. In germline, CDR1 is SGHDT, CDR2 YYEEEE. The DNA for the CDR3 is TGTGCCAGCACCTTGGACGGCTCCTACGAGCAGTACTTC. As protein: CASTLDGSYEQYF.

The CDR3: CASSLSSGYQETQYF. The DNA for the CDR3 is TGTGCCAGCAGCTTGAGTAGCGGGTACCAAGAGACCCAGTACTTC. The rearrangement joins TRBV5-4 to TRBJ2-5, with 7 nucleotides matching TRBD2. After removal of 1 base from V and 0 bases from J, the junction contained 3 bases not matched to a gene. From germline, CDR1 is SGHNT and CDR2 YYREEE (reference sequence). The CDR3 is 15 residues long.

This clone was seen only once. The chain has TRBV7-2 and TRBJ2-5; no clear D. CDR3 size: 13 residues. Germline V CDR1 and CDR2: SGHTA, FQGNSA. With 2 bases removed from V and 2 bases from J, the gap between germline ends came to 6 bases. For the CDR3, the DNA is TGTGCCAGCAGCTTACAGCGACAAGAGACCCAGTACTTC. Translating gives CASSLQRQETQYF.

This rearrangement joins TRBV13 to TRBJ2-7; TRBD1 agrees at 9 bases. CDR3 length: 15 amino acids. Unmatched junction bases numbered 11, after V lost 5 bases and J lost 6 bases. The germline CDR1 and CDR2 sequences are PRHDT and FYEKMQ (reference sequence). In DNA, the CDR3 is TGTGCCAGCAGCACATCCGGGACAGGGCCTCGCGAGCAGTACGTC. It is translated as CASSTSGTGPREQYV.

This chain joins TRBV5-6 and TRBJ1-2; 7 positions match TRBD1. The CDR3 runs 14 residues. Germline CDR1 and CDR2: SGHDT and YYEEEE. J was trimmed by 4 bases and V by 3 bases; bases with no gene match: 6. Here the CDR3 DNA reads TGTGCCAGCAGCTCCTGGGGACAGAGCTATGGCTACACCTTC. This sequence encodes CASSSWGQSYGYTF.

The chain combines TRBV5-5 with TRBJ2-7; possibly TRBD1 for D (5 bases). Deletions cut 0 bases from V and 5 bases from J, with 12 bases between. This CDR3 has 14 residues. Germline-derived CDR1 and CDR2 are SGHKS and YYEKEE (reference sequence). This CDR3 is CASSLAKGANEQYF. CDR3 in DNA: TGTGCCAGCAGCTTGGCCAAAGGGGCTAACGAGCAGTACTTC.

The chain joins TRBV11-3 to TRBJ2-1; TRBD2 agrees at 13 bases. This CDR3 contains 15 residues. CDR1 and CDR2 from the germline V gene are SGHNT and YENEEA. V was pared by 3 bases and J by 7 bases, with 3 bases of the junction left unmatched. DNA for the CDR3: TGTGCCAGCAGCTTGACTAGCGGGAGGTGGAATGAGCAGTTCTTC. It translates to CASSLTSGRWNEQFF.

The chain has TRBV6-5 and TRBJ1-2, with a tentative D call TRBD1 (6 bases). With 2 bases removed from V and 2 bases from J, the gap between germline ends came to 15 bases. The germline V gene encodes CDR1 MNHEY and CDR2 SVGAGI. CDR3 size: 16 residues. CDR3 DNA sequence: TGTGCCAGCAGTTACGGTCAGGGGCGAACCAACTATGGCTACACCTTC. Protein: CASSYGQGRTNYGYTF.

This clone was counted a single time. The chain recombines TRBV5-6 with TRBJ1-5; a weak D match, TRBD1 (6 bases). Germline V lookup: CDR1 SGHDT, CDR2 YYEEEE. This CDR3 is built from 15 residues. The V and J ends lost 2 bases and 5 bases respectively, with 14 bases between them. The CDR3 here is CASSLDGQGYQPQHF. As DNA, the CDR3 is TGTGCCAGCAGCTTAGATGGGCAGGGGTATCAGCCCCAGCATTTT.

The V call is TRBV29-1, the J call TRBJ2-7; 7 bases match TRBD1. Per germline, CDR1 SQVTM and CDR2 ANQGSEA. J was trimmed by 4 bases and V by 6 bases; bases with no gene match: 3. This CDR3 has 11 amino acids. This chain's CDR3 is CSVQQGYEQYF. CDR3 nucleotides: TGCAGCGTACAACAGGGGTACGAGCAGTACTTC.

This clone was recorded only once. This sequence joins TRBV11-1 and TRBJ1-3, with 7 bases that match TRBD1. The V and J ends lost 5 bases and 5 bases, in that order; junction bases with no gene match: 9. CDR1 and CDR2 from the germline V gene are SGHAT and FQDESV (reference sequence). CDR3 length equals 15 residues. CDR3 nucleotide sequence: TGTGCCAGCAGCCCAATTGGGACAGATCGAAACACCATATATTTT. This sequence encodes CASSPIGTDRNTIYF.

The gene calls are TRBV7-6 and TRBJ2-5, with 7 bases matching TRBD1. Gene TRBJ2-7 matches the end of the DNA better, so the J call may be wrong. Germline lookup yields CDR1 SGHVS and CDR2 FNYEAQ. The CDR3 loop spans 16 amino acids. In DNA form, the CDR3 reads TGTGCCAGCAGCTCGGGGATTGGGGACAGACTGTACGAGCAGTACTTC. This gives the protein CASSSGIGDRLYEQYF.

The gene calls are TRBV18 and TRBJ1-1; 10 nucleotides align to TRBD1. CDR3 length: 17 residues. From germline, CDR1 is KGHSH and CDR2 LQKENI. Germline trimming cut 0 bases from V and 0 bases from J; bases unmatched to any gene: 4. CDR3 nucleotides: TGTGCCAGCTCACCACCGGGACAGGGGCTTTTGAACACTGAAGCTTTCTTT. It is translated as CASSPPGQGLLNTEAFF.

The gene calls are TRBV28 and TRBJ1-1, with a possible D match to TRBD1 (5 bases). The CDR3 is 14 residues long. The V and J ends lost 2 bases and 1 base respectively, with 8 bases between them. The germline gives CDR1 MDHEN, CDR2 SYDVKM. CDR3 region: CASSLDSPNTEAFF. The CDR3 nucleotides are TGTGCCAGCAGTTTAGACAGCCCGAACACTGAAGCTTTCTTT.

This chain links TRBV15 with TRBJ2-5; D perhaps matches TRBD2 (5 bases). The germline V gene encodes CDR1 LNHNV and CDR2 YYDKDF (reference sequence). The CDR3 contains 16 residues. V shed 2 bases and J shed 5 bases, with 18 bases lying between them. In DNA form, the CDR3 reads TGTGCCACCAGCAGACTCGGACTGCCGGACTCGGAGACCCAGTACTTC. Translated, it gives CATSRLGLPDSETQYF.

The chain uses TRBV7-9 and TRBJ2-2; D is unresolved. This CDR3 region has 14 residues. V dropped 2 bases and J dropped 2 bases, with 6 bases sitting between them. Germline V gives CDR1 SEHNR, CDR2 FQNEAQ (reference sequence). This CDR3 reads CASSLLRNTGELFF. The CDR3, as DNA: TGTGCCAGCAGCTTACTGAGAAACACCGGGGAGCTGTTTTTT. Combining the CDR3 with reference TRBV7-9 and TRBJ2-2 gives the whole variable domain DTGVSQNPRHKITKRGQNVTFRCDPISEHNRLYWYRQTLGQGPEFLTYFQNEAQLEKSRLLSDRFSAERPKGSFSTLEIQRTEQGDSAMYLCASSLLRNTGELFFGEGSRLTVL.

Only a few counts were recorded for this clone. The CDR3 loop reads CAWSVPSTGTVEAFF. The DNA for the CDR3 is TGTGCCTGGAGTGTCCCCTCAACAGGGACAGTTGAAGCTTTCTTT. The chain combines TRBV30 with TRBJ1-1; 7 nucleotides line up with TRBD1. This CDR3 is built from 15 residues. Germline values: CDR1 GTSNPN, CDR2 SVGIG (reference sequence). The trim removed 0 bases at V and 7 bases at J, leaving 11 bases unmatched.

This clone was detected only a few times. The gene calls are TRBV11-2 and TRBJ2-3; 9 bases are shared with TRBD1. Germline-derived CDR1 and CDR2 are SGHAT and FQNNGV. J gave up 3 bases and V 6 bases, and 4 bases lay outside the gene matches. The CDR3 covers 14 residues. CDR3 bases: TGTGCCAGCAGACCCGGGACAGGGACAGATACGCAGTATTTT. Its translation is CASRPGTGTDTQYF.

The chain carries TRBV15 and TRBJ2-7; D may be TRBD1 (6 bases). This CDR3 region has 13 residues. V was cut by 5 bases and J by 2 bases, with 10 bases left in between. Germline CDR1 and CDR2: LNHNV and YYDKDF (reference sequence). This chain's CDR3 is CATSYGQTYEQYF. The CDR3 DNA reads as TGTGCCACCAGCTACGGACAGACCTACGAGCAGTACTTC.

The chain joins TRBV2 to TRBJ1-4; tentative D call: TRBD1 (6 bases). Germline V CDR1 and CDR2: SNHLY, FYNNEI. This CDR3 contains 14 residues. Trimming left V 8 bases short and J 7 bases short, with 17 bases between. The CDR3 nucleotides are TGTGCCAGCTTATGGGGGGGGCTCGCTGAAAAACTGTTTTTT. Its translation: CASLWGGLAEKLFF.

The CDR3 loop reads CASSIARGWTEAFF. The CDR3 DNA follows: TGTGCCAGTAGTATAGCTAGGGGTTGGACTGAAGCTTTCTTT. The chain combines TRBV19 with TRBJ1-1; D is perhaps TRBD1 (5 bases). Trimming removed 1 base at V and 5 bases at J, with 11 bases between. CDR3 size: 14 residues. CDR1 is LNHDA, CDR2 SQIVND, per germline (reference sequence).

The V call is TRBV5-1, the J call TRBJ2-1; D is perhaps TRBD1 (5 bases). This CDR3 is built from 14 residues. The V gene's germline CDR1 is SGHRS and CDR2 YFSETQ. The ends were cut back, 0 bases at V and 5 bases at J, with 9 bases in the middle. CDR3 in DNA: TGCGCCAGCAGCTTGGAAGGCAGGGACAATGAGCAGTTCTTC. It encodes CASSLEGRDNEQFF. Filled out from reference TRBV5-1 and TRBJ2-1, the complete variable domain reads KAGVTQTPRYLIKTRGQQVTLSCSPISGHRSVSWYQQTPGQGLQFLFEYFSETQRNKGNFPGRFSGRQFSNSRSEMNVSTLELGDSALYLCASSLEGRDNEQFFGPGTRLTVL.

V usage is TRBV28 and J usage is TRBJ2-2; D is undetermined. Between the trimmed V and J ends, which lost 2 bases and 2 bases, there was a span of 12 bases. The CDR3 extends over 16 amino acids. CDR1 is MDHEN, CDR2 SYDVKM, per germline. The CDR3 protein is CASSLGLGPNTGELFF. The CDR3 DNA reads as TGTGCCAGCAGTTTAGGGTTGGGCCCCAACACCGGGGAGCTGTTTTTT.

The CDR3 reads CASSPSRGTSTDTQYF. The CDR3 DNA follows: TGTGCCAGCTCACCATCAAGGGGCACTAGCACAGATACGCAGTATTTT. The chain couples TRBV18 to TRBJ2-3, with TRBD1 as a possible D gene (5 bases). Germline V lookup: CDR1 KGHSH, CDR2 LQKENI. V was cut by 2 bases and J by 0 bases, with 12 bases left in between. This CDR3 is built from 16 residues. The full variable domain, its missing parts supplied by reference TRBV18 and TRBJ2-3, is NAGVMQNPRHLVRRRGQEARLRCSPMKGHSHVYWYRQLPEEGLKFMVYLQKENIIDESGMPKERFSAEFPKEGPSILRIQQVVRGDSAAYFCASSPSRGTSTDTQYFGPGTRLTVL.

V usage is TRBV7-9 and J usage is TRBJ2-1; D unresolved. The CDR3 runs 15 residues. Between the trimmed V and J ends, which lost 3 bases and 5 bases, there was a span of 14 bases. The germline CDR1 and CDR2 sequences are SEHNR and FQNEAQ (reference sequence). This CDR3 is CASSFPLAENNEQFF. CDR3 DNA: TGTGCCAGCAGCTTCCCCCTGGCGGAAAACAATGAGCAGTTCTTC. Full variable domain (missing parts from reference TRBV7-9 and TRBJ2-1): DTGVSQNPRHKITKRGQNVTFRCDPISEHNRLYWYRQTLGQGPEFLTYFQNEAQLEKSRLLSDRFSAERPKGSFSTLEIQRTEQGDSAMYLCASSFPLAENNEQFFGPGTRLTVL.